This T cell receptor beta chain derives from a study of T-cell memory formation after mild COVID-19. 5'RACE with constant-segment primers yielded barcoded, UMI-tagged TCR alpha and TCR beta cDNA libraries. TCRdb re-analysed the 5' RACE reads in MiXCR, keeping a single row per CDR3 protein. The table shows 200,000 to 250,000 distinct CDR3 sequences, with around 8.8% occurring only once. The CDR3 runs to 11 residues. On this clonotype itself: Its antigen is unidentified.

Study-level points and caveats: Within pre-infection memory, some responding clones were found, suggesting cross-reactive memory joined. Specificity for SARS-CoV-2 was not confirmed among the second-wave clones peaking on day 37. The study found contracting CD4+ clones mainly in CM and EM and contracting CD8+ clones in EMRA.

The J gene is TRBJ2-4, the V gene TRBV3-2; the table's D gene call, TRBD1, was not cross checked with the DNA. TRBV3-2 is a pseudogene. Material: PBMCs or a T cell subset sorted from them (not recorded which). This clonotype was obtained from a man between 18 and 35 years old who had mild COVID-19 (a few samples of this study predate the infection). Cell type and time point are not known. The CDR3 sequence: CARGGGNIQYF. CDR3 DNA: TGTGCCAGAGGGGGCGGAAACATTCAGTACTTC.